The 15 T cell receptor beta chains listed next were all sequenced from one sample in a study of PD-1 blockade in classical Hodgkin lymphoma. Each of the patients experienced relapse following autologous stem cell transplantation, and their brentuximab vedotin exposure differed. Here immunoSEQ multiplex PCR was the method, and the copy in TCRdb shows in-frame clones only, minus some. The sample yields 120,000 to 150,000 clones, 78% seen once. The specimen was peripheral blood mononuclear cells (PBMCs), collected before the second cycle of nivolumab. The receptors shown here come from a human donor with classical Hodgkin lymphoma.

J is TRBJ2-7 and V is TRBV5-1, with TRBD1 matching 7 bases. V lost 8 bases and J lost 2; bases outside the gene matches: 7. The CDR3 spans 13 residues. Germline V gives CDR1 SGHRS, CDR2 YFSETQ. CDR3: CASGQEIPYEQYF. As DNA, the CDR3 is TGCGCCAGTGGACAGGAGATCCCCTACGAGCAGTACTTC. The whole variable domain, remainder taken from reference TRBV5-1 and TRBJ2-7, is KAGVTQTPRYLIKTRGQQVTLSCSPISGHRSVSWYQQTPGQGLQFLFEYFSETQRNKGNFPGRFSGRQFSNSRSEMNVSTLELGDSALYLCASGQEIPYEQYFGPGTRLTVT.

The V call is TRBV5-1, the J call TRBJ2-5; D unclear. From germline, CDR1 is SGHRS and CDR2 YFSETQ. Trimming took off 0 bases at V and 2 bases at J, with 11 bases between the two ends. The CDR3 extends over 15 amino acids. CDR3 amino acids: CASSLEGVQQETQYF. CDR3 sequence (DNA): TGCGCCAGCAGCTTGGAGGGCGTACAGCAAGAGACCCAGTACTTC.

This rearrangement joins TRBV18 to TRBJ2-7, with 10 nucleotides matching TRBD1. CDR3 size: 13 residues. CDR1 and CDR2 (germline): KGHSH, LQKENI. The ends lost 4 bases at V and 5 bases at J; junction bases unmatched: 2. CDR3: CASSRGTGDEQYF. CDR3 nucleotide sequence: TGTGCCAGCTCACGTGGGACAGGGGACGAGCAGTACTTC.

The rearrangement joins TRBV28 to TRBJ1-4; TRBD1 is a possible D gene (6 bases). V gave up 7 bases and J gave up 6 bases, with 18 bases separating them. Germline assignment: CDR1 MDHEN and CDR2 SYDVKM. This CDR3 is 15 amino acids long. CDR3: CASNPLNRVDEKLFF. The CDR3 region has the DNA TGTGCCAGCAATCCGCTGAACAGGGTTGATGAAAAACTGTTTTTT. The entire variable domain, with the rest obtained from reference TRBV28 and TRBJ1-4, is as follows: DVKVTQSSRYLVKRTGEKVFLECVQDMDHENMFWYRQDPGLGLRLIYFSYDVKMKEKGDIPEGYSVSREKKERFSLILESASTNQTSMYLCASNPLNRVDEKLFFGSGTQLSVL.

There are a few counts of this clone. This rearrangement joins TRBV6-5 to TRBJ1-2; D uncertain. Trimming took 4 bases from V and 3 from J, leaving 18 bases between them. This CDR3 region has 16 residues. CDR1 is MNHEY and CDR2 is SVGAGI in the germline V gene. This chain's CDR3 is CASSFSLGSGHYGYTF. CDR3 bases: TGTGCCAGCAGTTTTTCGCTCGGATCCGGCCACTATGGCTACACCTTC.

The chain has TRBV7-2 and TRBJ1-3; a weak D match, TRBD1 (5 bases). The germline gives CDR1 SGHTA, CDR2 FQGNSA. The CDR3 loop spans 16 amino acids. Trimming left V 5 bases short and J 1 base short, with 15 bases between. The CDR3 sequence is CASSQVPRVSGNTIYF. The CDR3 DNA follows: TGTGCCAGCAGCCAAGTACCCAGGGTTTCTGGAAACACCATATATTTT.

This chain uses TRBV6-5 with TRBJ2-2, with 12 bases matching TRBD2. The germline V gene has CDR1 MNHEY and CDR2 SVGAGI. V lost 2 bases to trimming and J lost 8 bases; unmatched junction nucleotides: 3. The CDR3 has 15 amino acids. In nucleotides, the CDR3 is TGTGCCAGCAGTTACCTGCTAGCGGGAGGGGGGGAGCTGTTTTTT. Its protein is CASSYLLAGGGELFF.

CDR3: CASRGQGKGLREQYF. The CDR3 DNA sequence: TGTGCCAGCAGAGGACAGGGGAAGGGACTTCGGGAGCAGTACTTC. This chain links TRBV6-5 with TRBJ2-7, with 9 bases matching TRBD1. Germline-derived CDR1 and CDR2 are MNHEY and SVGAGI. The V segment lost 6 bases and the J segment 7 bases; nucleotides outside the gene matches: 13. The CDR3 sequence is 15 residues long.

A note on this clone: Different DNA sequences within this sample yield the same CDR3. CDR3 sequence reads: CASSPRTNTGELFF. The CDR3 nucleotides are TGTGCCAGCAGCCCCCGAACGAACACCGGGGAGCTGTTTTTT. V and J are TRBV9 and TRBJ2-2; D unresolved. Germline CDR1 reads SGDLS; CDR2 reads YYNGEE. V shed 4 bases and J shed 0 bases, with 7 bases lying between them. The CDR3 runs 14 residues.

Concerning this clone itself: The sample holds other DNA sequences that translate to the same CDR3. This sequence joins TRBV23-1 and TRBJ1-1, with unresolved D. TRBV23-1 is sorted into the ORF group, with uncertain function. CDR3 length: 9 residues. Between the trimmed V and J ends, which lost 5 bases and 9 bases, there was a span of 4 bases. CDR3 in DNA: TGCGCCAGCAGTGTGAAAGCTTTCTTT. Residues: CASSVKAFF.

The chain links TRBV7-2 to TRBJ2-3; D gene ambiguous. CDR1 is SGHTA and CDR2 is FQGNSA in the germline V gene. V was clipped by 4 bases and J by 2 bases, with 10 bases between them. The CDR3 totals 14 residues. The DNA for the CDR3 is TGTGCCAGCAGCTCCAGACTTGTCACAGATACGCAGTATTTT. The encoded protein is CASSSRLVTDTQYF.

With regard to this clone: This sample also contains other DNA sequences that code for the same CDR3. The rearrangement joins TRBV6-6 to TRBJ1-1, with D possibly matching TRBD1 (6 bases). The V end lost 5 bases, the J end lost 5 bases, and 12 bases lay between the germline ends. CDR1 is MNHNY, CDR2 SVGAGI, per germline (reference sequence). The CDR3 loop spans 13 amino acids. The CDR3 sequence: CASSQTGWTEAFF. CDR3 DNA sequence: TGTGCCAGCAGTCAAACAGGGTGGACTGAAGCTTTCTTT.

The gene calls are TRBV6-1 and TRBJ2-7; maybe TRBD2 (7 bases). V lost 4 bases to trimming and J lost 6 bases, with 13 bases between them. CDR3 length equals 13 residues. The germline V gene encodes CDR1 MNHNS and CDR2 SASEGT. The CDR3, as DNA: TGTGCCAGCAGTGCCGAGGGGGGGCTCGAGCAGTACTTC. It specifies CASSAEGGLEQYF.

The chain links TRBV18 to TRBJ1-3, with D perhaps TRBD1 (5 bases). The V end was cut by 3 bases, the J end by 1 base, with 16 bases between. The CDR3 covers 17 residues. Germline CDR1 reads KGHSH; CDR2 reads LQKENI. The CDR3, as DNA: TGTGCCAGCTCACCCCTACGTTCCTCAGGGTCTGGAAACACCATATATTTT. Amino acids: CASSPLRSSGSGNTIYF. Complete variable domain (other parts from reference TRBV18 and TRBJ1-3): NAGVMQNPRHLVRRRGQEARLRCSPMKGHSHVYWYRQLPEEGLKFMVYLQKENIIDESGMPKERFSAEFPKEGPSILRIQQVVRGDSAAYFCASSPLRSSGSGNTIYFGEGSWLTVV.

The J gene is TRBJ2-7, the V gene TRBV11-2, with D possibly matching TRBD2 (6 bases). Per germline, CDR1 SGHAT and CDR2 FQNNGV. The CDR3 runs to 15 residues. V was pared by 1 base and J by 0 bases, with 10 bases between. Here the CDR3 reads CASSLGSSASYEQYF. Here the CDR3 DNA reads TGTGCCAGCAGCTTAGGATCTAGCGCCTCCTACGAGCAGTACTTC. The variable domain in full, completed from reference TRBV11-2 and TRBJ2-7, reads EAGVAQSPRYKIIEKRQSVAFWCNPISGHATLYWYQQILGQGPKLLIQFQNNGVVDDSQLPKDRFSAERLKGVDSTLKIQPAKLEDSAVYLCASSLGSSASYEQYFGPGTRLTVT.